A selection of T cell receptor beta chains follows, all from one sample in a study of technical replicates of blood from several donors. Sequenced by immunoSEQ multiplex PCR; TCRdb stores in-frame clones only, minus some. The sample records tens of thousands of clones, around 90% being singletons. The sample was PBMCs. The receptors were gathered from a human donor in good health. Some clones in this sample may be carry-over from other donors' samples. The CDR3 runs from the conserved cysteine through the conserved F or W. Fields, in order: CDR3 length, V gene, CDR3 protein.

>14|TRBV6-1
CASSVQGGNTEAFF
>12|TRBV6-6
CASSNPGYGYTF
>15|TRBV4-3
CASSQDQEARNTIYF
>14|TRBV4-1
CASSQPGVTGELFF
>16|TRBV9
CASSELGDRYDNEQFF
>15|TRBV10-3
CAISESDRGLTEAFF
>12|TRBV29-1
CSVADRDYEQYF
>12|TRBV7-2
CASSNYGDTQYF
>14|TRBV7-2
CASSNDRGRGKLFF
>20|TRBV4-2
CASSQESPRLAGGRGDTQYF
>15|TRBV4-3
CASRWNIQSGNEQFF
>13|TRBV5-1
CASSLAEDYGYTF
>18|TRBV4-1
CASSFQYPLGGANEKLFF
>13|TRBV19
CASSMASNQPQHF
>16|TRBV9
CASSVALTGGLNEQFF
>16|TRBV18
CASSLDTSGHYNEQFF
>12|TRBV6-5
CAAGGGREKLFF
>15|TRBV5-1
CASSLGQGGNQPQHF
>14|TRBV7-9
CASSLGGGGIEQYF
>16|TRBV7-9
CASSWGGTAGSGELFF
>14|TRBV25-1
CASRGEQGDQPQHF
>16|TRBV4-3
CASSQSASGTRDTQYF
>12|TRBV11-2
CASSQFVNTIYF
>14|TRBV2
CASSEFRGNSPLHF
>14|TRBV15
CATSRGDSRETQYF
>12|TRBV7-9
CASSRLSDEQYF
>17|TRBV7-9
CASSPGVAGGNTDTQYF
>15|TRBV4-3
CASSRGTANTGELFF
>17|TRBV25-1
CASSESRTSEDTDTQYF
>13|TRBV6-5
CASSYGRGNTIYF
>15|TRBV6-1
CASSETGGATYEQYF
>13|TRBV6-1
CASSELGASPLHF
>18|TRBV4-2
CASSQTTSGGAPQETQYF
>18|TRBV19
CASSMTAGRGWEGYEQYF
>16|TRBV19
CASSMEGQLNYNEQFF
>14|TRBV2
CASRLIAGVGELFF
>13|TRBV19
CASSIGEGVGYTF
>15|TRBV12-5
CASGQGGTEHQPQHF
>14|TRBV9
CASSVQTFNSPLHF
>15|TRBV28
CASIHRGQGPYEQYF
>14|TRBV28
CASRGLARRNEQFF
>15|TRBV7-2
CASSLGSTSTGEQFF
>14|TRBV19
CASSIFGLAYEQYF
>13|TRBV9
CASSVTGVNEQFF
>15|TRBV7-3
CASSPGTSGPYEQYF
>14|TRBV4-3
CASSQDRSGNTIYF
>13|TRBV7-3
CASSSTRDNEQFF
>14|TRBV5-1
CASSGLGARETQYF
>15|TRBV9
CASSVRSRGLDGYTF
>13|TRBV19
CASSIGQGWGYTF
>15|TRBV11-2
CASSLSGSPYNEQFF
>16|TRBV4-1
CASSQAGGRARNEQFF
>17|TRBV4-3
CASSQGTGVITWTEAFF
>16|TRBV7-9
CASSPSSYAPYNEQFF
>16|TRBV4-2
CASSLGTSGVEDTQYF